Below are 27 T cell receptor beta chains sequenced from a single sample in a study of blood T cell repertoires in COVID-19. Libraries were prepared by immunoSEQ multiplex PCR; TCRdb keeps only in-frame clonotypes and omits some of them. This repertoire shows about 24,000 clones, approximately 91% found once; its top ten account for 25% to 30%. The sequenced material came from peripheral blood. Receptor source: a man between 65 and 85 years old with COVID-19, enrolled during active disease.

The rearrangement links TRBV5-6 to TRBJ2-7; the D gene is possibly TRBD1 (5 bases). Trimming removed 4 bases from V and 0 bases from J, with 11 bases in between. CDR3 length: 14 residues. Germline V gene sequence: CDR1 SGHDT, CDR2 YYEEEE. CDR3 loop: CASSPMGLSYEQYF. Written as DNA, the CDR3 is TGTGCCAGCAGCCCCATGGGGCTCTCCTACGAGCAGTACTTC.

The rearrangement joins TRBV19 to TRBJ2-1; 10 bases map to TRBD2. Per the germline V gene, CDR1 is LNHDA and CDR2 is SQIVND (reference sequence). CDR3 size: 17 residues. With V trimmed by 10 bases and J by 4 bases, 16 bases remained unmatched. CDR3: CATSLGYVAGGYNEQFF. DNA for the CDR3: TGTGCCACCTCCCTAGGGTATGTAGCGGGAGGATACAATGAGCAGTTCTTC. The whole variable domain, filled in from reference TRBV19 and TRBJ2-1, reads DGGITQSPKYLFRKEGQNVTLSCEQNLNHDAMYWYRQDPGQGLRLIYYSQIVNDFQKGDIAEGYSVSREKKESFPLTVTSAQKNPTAFYLCATSLGYVAGGYNEQFFGPGTRLTVL.

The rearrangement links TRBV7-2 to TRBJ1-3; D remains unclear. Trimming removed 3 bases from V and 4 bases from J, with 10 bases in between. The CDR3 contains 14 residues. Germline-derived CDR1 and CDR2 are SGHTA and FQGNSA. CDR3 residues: CASSFAGIGNTIYF. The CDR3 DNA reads TGTGCCAGCAGCTTTGCGGGGATCGGAAACACCATATATTTT.

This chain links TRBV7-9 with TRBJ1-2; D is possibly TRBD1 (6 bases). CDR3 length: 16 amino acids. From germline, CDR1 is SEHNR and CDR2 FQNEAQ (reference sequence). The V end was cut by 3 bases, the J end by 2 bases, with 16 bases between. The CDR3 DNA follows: TGTGCCAGCAGCTTGACTCCGGGACATCCCAACTATGGCTACACCTTC. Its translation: CASSLTPGHPNYGYTF.

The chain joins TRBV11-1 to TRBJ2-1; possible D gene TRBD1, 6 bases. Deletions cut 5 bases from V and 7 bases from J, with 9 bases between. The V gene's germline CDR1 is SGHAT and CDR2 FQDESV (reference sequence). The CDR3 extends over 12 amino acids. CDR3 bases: TGTGCCAGCAGCCCGGACAGAAATGAGCAGTTCTTC. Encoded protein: CASSPDRNEQFF.

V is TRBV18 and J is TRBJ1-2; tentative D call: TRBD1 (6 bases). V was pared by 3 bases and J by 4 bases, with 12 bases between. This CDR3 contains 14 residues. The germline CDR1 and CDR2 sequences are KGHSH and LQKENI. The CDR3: CASSPTGQAYGYTF. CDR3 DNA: TGTGCCAGCTCACCGACGGGACAAGCCTATGGCTACACCTTC. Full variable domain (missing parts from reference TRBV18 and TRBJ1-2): NAGVMQNPRHLVRRRGQEARLRCSPMKGHSHVYWYRQLPEEGLKFMVYLQKENIIDESGMPKERFSAEFPKEGPSILRIQQVVRGDSAAYFCASSPTGQAYGYTFGSGTRLTVV.

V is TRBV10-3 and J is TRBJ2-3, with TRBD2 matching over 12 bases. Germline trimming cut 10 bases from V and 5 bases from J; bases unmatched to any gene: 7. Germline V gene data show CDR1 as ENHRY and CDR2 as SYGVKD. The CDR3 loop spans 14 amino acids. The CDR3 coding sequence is TGTGCCACGAGACTAGCGGGAGAGATAGATACGCAGTATTTT. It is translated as CATRLAGEIDTQYF.

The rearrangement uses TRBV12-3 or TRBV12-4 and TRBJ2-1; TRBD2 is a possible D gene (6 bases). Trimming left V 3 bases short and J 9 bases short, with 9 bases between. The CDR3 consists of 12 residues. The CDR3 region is CASSLEGSEQFF. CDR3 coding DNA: TGTGCCAGCAGTTTGGAGGGTAGTGAGCAGTTCTTC.

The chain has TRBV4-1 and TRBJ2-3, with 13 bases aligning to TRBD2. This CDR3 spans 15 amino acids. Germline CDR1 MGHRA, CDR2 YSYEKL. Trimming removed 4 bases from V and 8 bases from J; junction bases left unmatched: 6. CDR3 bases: TGCGCCAGCAGCCCAGGACTAGCGGGAGAGGGTACGCAGTATTTT. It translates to CASSPGLAGEGTQYF.

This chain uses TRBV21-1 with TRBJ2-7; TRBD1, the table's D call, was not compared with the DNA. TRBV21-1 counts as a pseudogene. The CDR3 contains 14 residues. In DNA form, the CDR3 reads TGTGCCAGCATTCCGGGACATATTACCTACGAGCAGTACTTC. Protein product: CASIPGHITYEQYF.

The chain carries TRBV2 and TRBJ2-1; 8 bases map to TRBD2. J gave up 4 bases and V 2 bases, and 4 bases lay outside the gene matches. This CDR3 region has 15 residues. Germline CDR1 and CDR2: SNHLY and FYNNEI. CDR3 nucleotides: TGTGCCAGCAGTGAAACGGCTAGCGGGTACAATGAGCAGTTCTTC. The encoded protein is CASSETASGYNEQFF.

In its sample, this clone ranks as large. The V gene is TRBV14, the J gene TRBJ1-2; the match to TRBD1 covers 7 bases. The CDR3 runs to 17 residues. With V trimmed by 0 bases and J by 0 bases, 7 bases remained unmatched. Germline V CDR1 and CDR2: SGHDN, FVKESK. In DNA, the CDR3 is TGTGCCAGCAGCCAAGATCAGGGGGGAGATACTAACTATGGCTACACCTTC. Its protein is CASSQDQGGDTNYGYTF.

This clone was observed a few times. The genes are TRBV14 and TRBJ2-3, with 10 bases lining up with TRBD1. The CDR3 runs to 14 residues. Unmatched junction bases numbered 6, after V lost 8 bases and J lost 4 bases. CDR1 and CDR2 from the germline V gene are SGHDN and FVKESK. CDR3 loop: CASSRDRGSDTQYF. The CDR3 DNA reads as TGTGCCAGCTCCCGGGACAGGGGTTCAGATACGCAGTATTTT.

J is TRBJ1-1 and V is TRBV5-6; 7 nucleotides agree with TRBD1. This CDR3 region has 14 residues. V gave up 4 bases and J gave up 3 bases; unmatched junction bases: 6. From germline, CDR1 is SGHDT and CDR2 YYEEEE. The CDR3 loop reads CASSPQQGYTEAFF. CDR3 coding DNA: TGTGCCAGCAGCCCACAACAGGGGTACACTGAAGCTTTCTTT.

The CDR3 is CASSLQPAGGPYNEQFF. The CDR3 bases are TGTGCCAGCAGCTTACAGCCAGCGGGGGGTCCCTACAATGAGCAGTTCTTC. The V gene is TRBV7-6, the J gene TRBJ2-1; 9 bases fit TRBD2. With 2 bases clipped from V and 2 bases from J, the junction kept 7 bases outside the gene matches. CDR1 and CDR2 (germline): SGHVS, FNYEAQ. This CDR3 comprises 17 residues.

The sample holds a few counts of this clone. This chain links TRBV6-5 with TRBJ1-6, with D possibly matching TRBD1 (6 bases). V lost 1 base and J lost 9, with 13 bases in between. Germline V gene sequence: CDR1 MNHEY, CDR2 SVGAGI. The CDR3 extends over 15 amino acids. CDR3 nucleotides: TGTGCCAGCAGTTACTTAGGACAGATACTTTCACCCCTCCACTTT. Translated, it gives CASSYLGQILSPLHF.

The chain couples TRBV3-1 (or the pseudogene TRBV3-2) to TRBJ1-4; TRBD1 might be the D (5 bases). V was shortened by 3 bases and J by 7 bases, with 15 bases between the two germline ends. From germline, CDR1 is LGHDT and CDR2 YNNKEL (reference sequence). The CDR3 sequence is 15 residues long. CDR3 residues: CASSHHLQGFEKLFF. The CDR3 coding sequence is TGTGCCAGCAGCCACCATCTTCAGGGTTTTGAAAAACTGTTTTTT.

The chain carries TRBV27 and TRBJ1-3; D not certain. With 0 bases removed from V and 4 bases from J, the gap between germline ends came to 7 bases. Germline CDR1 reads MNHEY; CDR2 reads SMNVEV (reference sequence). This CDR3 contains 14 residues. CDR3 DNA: TGTGCCAGCAGTTTATCGGCTGGCGGAAACACCATATATTTT. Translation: CASSLSAGGNTIYF.

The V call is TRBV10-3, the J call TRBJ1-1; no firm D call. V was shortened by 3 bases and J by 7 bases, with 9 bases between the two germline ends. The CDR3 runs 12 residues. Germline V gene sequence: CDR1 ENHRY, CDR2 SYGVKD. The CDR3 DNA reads TGTGCCATCAGTGACCAACGGGGTGAAGCTTTCTTT. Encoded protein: CAISDQRGEAFF.

As DNA, the CDR3 is TGTGCCAGCTCAAAGGGGGGGGCTCGCACAGATACGCAGTATTTT. Protein: CASSKGGARTDTQYF. The rearrangement links TRBV18 to TRBJ2-3; D is perhaps TRBD2 (7 bases). Trimming cost V 5 bases and J 1 base, with 13 bases left between them. CDR1 and CDR2 from the germline V gene are KGHSH and LQKENI. This CDR3 region has 15 residues.

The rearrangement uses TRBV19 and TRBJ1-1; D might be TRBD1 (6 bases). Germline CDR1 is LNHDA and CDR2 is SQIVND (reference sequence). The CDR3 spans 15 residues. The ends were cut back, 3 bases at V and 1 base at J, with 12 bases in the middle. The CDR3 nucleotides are TGTGCCAGTAGTATCAGGGGAACCGGGAACACTGAAGCTTTCTTT. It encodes CASSIRGTGNTEAFF.

CDR3 sequence (DNA): TGTGCCAGTAGACGGAGCCGACAGGGGGAACTCACAGATACGCAGTATTTT. It codes for CASRRSRQGELTDTQYF. This sequence joins TRBV19 and TRBJ2-3; 9 nucleotides match TRBD1. This CDR3 is 17 amino acids long. V lost 6 bases and J lost 2; bases outside the gene matches: 12. The V gene's germline CDR1 is LNHDA and CDR2 SQIVND (reference sequence). The full variable domain, its missing parts supplied by reference TRBV19 and TRBJ2-3, is DGGITQSPKYLFRKEGQNVTLSCEQNLNHDAMYWYRQDPGQGLRLIYYSQIVNDFQKGDIAEGYSVSREKKESFPLTVTSAQKNPTAFYLCASRRSRQGELTDTQYFGPGTRLTVL.

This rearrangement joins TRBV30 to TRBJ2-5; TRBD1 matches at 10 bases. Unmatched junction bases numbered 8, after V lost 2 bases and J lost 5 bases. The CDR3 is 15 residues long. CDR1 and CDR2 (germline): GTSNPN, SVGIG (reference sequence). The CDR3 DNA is TGTGCCTGGAGTCAACCGGGACAGGGGTCCGAGACCCAGTACTTC. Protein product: CAWSQPGQGSETQYF.

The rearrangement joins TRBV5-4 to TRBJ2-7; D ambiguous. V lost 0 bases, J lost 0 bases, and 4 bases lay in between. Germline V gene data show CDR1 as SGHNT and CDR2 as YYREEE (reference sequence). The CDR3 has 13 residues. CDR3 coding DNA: TGTGCCAGCAGCTTGGCTACCTCCTACGAGCAGTACTTC. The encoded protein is CASSLATSYEQYF.

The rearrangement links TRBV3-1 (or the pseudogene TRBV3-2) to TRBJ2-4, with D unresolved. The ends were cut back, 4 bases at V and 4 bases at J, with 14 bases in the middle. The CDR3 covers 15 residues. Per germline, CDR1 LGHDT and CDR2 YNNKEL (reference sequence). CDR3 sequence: CASSPTESPKNIQYF. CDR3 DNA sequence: TGTGCCAGCAGCCCGACTGAGTCTCCAAAAAACATTCAGTACTTC.

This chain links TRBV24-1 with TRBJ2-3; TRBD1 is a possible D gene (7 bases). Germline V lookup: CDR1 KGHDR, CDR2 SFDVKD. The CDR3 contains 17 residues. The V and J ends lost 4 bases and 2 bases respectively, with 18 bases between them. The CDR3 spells CATSDPRDSKNTDTQYF. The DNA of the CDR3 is TGTGCCACCAGTGACCCGCGGGACAGCAAAAACACAGATACGCAGTATTTT.

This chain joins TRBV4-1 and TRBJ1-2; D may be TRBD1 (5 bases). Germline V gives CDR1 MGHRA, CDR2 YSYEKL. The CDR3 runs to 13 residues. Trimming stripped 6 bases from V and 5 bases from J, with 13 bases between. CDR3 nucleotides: TGCGCCAGCAGTTCCTTAAAGGGGTATGGCTACACCTTC. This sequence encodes CASSSLKGYGYTF.